This T cell receptor beta chain was sequenced for a study of siplizumab effects on memory and regulatory T cells. Study-level results: Unstimulated subsets accounted for the mapping of only a minor share of the clones that were alloreactive.

TCRdb keeps only in-frame clones here, not all; method: immunoSEQ multiplex PCR. Among over 95,000 clones listed, around 93% were seen once. Turning to this clone: Its specificity is not known.

There are 15 residues in the CDR3. Germline CDR1 reads MGHRA; CDR2 reads YSYEKL. After removal of 3 bases from V and 13 bases from J, the junction contained 11 bases not matched to a gene. This rearrangement joins TRBV4-1 to TRBJ1-6; 8 nucleotides line up with TRBD1. The clonotype was recovered from a human donor in good health. Source material: non-Treg CD4+ T cells sorted from blood. CDR3 protein: CASSQPGTGLGPLHF. The CDR3 region has the DNA TGCGCCAGCAGCCAGCCCGGGACAGGACTAGGTCCCCTCCACTTT.